These T cell receptor beta chains were read from a single sample in a study of early T cells in non-severe SARS-CoV-2 infection. A single record per CDR3 protein comes from TCRdb applying MiXCR to the 5' RACE reads. The repertoire holds about 48,000 distinct CDR3 sequences, with around a tenth as singletons. Source material: whole blood. The receptors shown here come from an adult who was a healthcare worker with PCR-confirmed SARS-CoV-2 infection or an uninfected control (not recorded which). CDR3s include the opening cysteine and the closing phenylalanine or tryptophan. The D gene is left open where the match is weak. Only part of the rows carry a size: once, few, many, or a class if the clone is expanded.

TRBD1,medium-sized,TRBJ1-1,TRBV28,CASSRDRVTEAFF,TGTGCCAGCAGTCGGGACAGGGTTACTGAAGCTTTCTTT
NA,NA,TRBJ2-7,TRBV28,CASSDYDRWKGSYEQYF,TGTGCCAGCAGTGATTATGACAGGTGGAAGGGGTCCTACGAGCAGTACTTC
NA,few,TRBJ2-1,TRBV7-2,CASRQGGVTYNEQFF,TGTGCCAGCAGGCAGGGGGGGGTTACCTACAATGAGCAGTTCTTC
NA,few,TRBJ2-7,TRBV11-2,CASSLDRARTLRHEQYF,TGTGCCAGCAGCTTAGATCGGGCAAGGACCCTAAGGCACGAGCAGTACTTC
TRBD1,many,TRBJ1-5,TRBV18,CASSPQGGTALRDQPQHF,TGTGCCAGCTCACCACAAGGGGGGACAGCCCTCAGGGATCAGCCCCAGCATTTT
TRBD1,few,TRBJ1-6,TRBV5-4,CASSPGQGENSPLHF,TGTGCCAGCAGCCCCGGACAGGGGGAAAATTCACCCCTCCACTTT
TRBD2,NA,TRBJ2-1,TRBV20-1,CSATTSGPTSYNEQFF,TGCAGTGCCACAACTAGCGGCCCCACCTCCTACAATGAGCAGTTCTTC
NA,few,TRBJ2-1,TRBV2,CASSGGWNEQFF,TGTGCCAGCAGTGGGGGCTGGAATGAGCAGTTCTTC
TRBD1,NA,TRBJ2-5,TRBV9,CASSVGGTGRQETQYF,TGTGCCAGCAGCGTAGGTGGGACAGGACGACAAGAGACCCAGTACTTC
NA,many,TRBJ2-1,TRBV5-5,CASSAVETGEQFF,TGTGCCAGCAGCGCGGTAGAAACTGGTGAGCAGTTCTTC
TRBD2,NA,TRBJ2-2,TRBV6-6,CARSYSRNGRPGELFF,TGTGCCAGGAGTTACTCGAGGAACGGGAGGCCCGGGGAGCTGTTTTTT
NA,NA,TRBJ1-1,TRBV21-1,CASSKGTGQKNTEAFF,TGTGCCAGCAGCAAGGGGACAGGACAGAAGAACACTGAAGCTTTCTTT
TRBD1,many,TRBJ2-7,TRBV30,CAWRLPDRRPYEQYF,TGTGCCTGGAGACTACCGGACAGGCGACCCTACGAGCAGTACTTC
NA,many,TRBJ2-1,TRBV20-1,CSSPPRSLSNEQFF,TGCAGTTCCCCCCCCCGATCGCTTTCGAATGAGCAGTTCTTC
NA,NA,TRBJ2-7,TRBV4-1,CASSQGTSPYEQYF,TGCGCCAGCAGCCAGGGAACCTCCCCCTACGAGCAGTACTTC
NA,many,TRBJ2-7,TRBV29-1,CSVGETIYYEQYF,TGCAGCGTAGGGGAGACTATCTACTACGAGCAGTACTTC
NA,many,TRBJ1-3,TRBV7-9,CASMDRAGGPGNTIYF,TGTGCCAGTATGGACCGCGCCGGGGGGCCTGGAAACACCATATATTTT
TRBD2,many,TRBJ2-7,TRBV7-9,CASSTGGYEQYF,TGTGCCAGCAGCACCGGGGGGTACGAGCAGTACTTC
TRBD2,many,TRBJ2-1,TRBV6-5,CASRRLAGGSVSSEQFF,TGTGCCAGCAGACGACTAGCGGGAGGTTCGGTTAGTAGTGAGCAGTTCTTC
NA,many,TRBJ1-3,TRBV10-2,CASSEGRTSGNTIYF,TGCGCCAGCAGTGAGGGACGGACGAGTGGAAACACCATATATTTT
NA,NA,TRBJ2-7,TRBV7-9,CASSPEPTLVYEQYF,TGTGCCAGCAGCCCCGAGCCCACGCTGGTCTACGAGCAGTACTTC
NA,many,TRBJ1-4,TRBV20-1,CSAITTATNEKLFF,TGCAGTGCTATTACCACCGCAACTAATGAAAAACTGTTTTTT
NA,few,TRBJ2-4,TRBV7-3,CASSPGGSNIQYF,TGTGCCAGCAGCCCAGGGGGGTCAAACATTCAGTACTTC
TRBD2,few,TRBJ2-5,TRBV7-8,CASSSGTRGETQYF,TGTGCCAGCAGCTCCGGGACTAGGGGAGAGACCCAGTACTTC
TRBD1,many,TRBJ1-4,TRBV4-2,CASSQDTGTGAEKLFF,TGTGCCAGCAGCCAAGATACCGGGACAGGGGCTGAAAAACTGTTTTTT
TRBD2,NA,TRBJ2-1,TRBV19,CASSTAGDRDEQFF,TGTGCCAGTAGTACAGCGGGAGATCGCGATGAGCAGTTCTTC
NA,few,TRBJ1-1,TRBV29-1,CSVVRQLNTEAFF,TGCAGCGTTGTAAGGCAGCTGAACACTGAAGCTTTCTTT
TRBD2,many,TRBJ2-1,TRBV6-6,CASSYRAGVYNEQFF,TGTGCCAGCAGTTACCGAGCGGGAGTTTACAATGAGCAGTTCTTC
NA,many,TRBJ2-7,TRBV28,CASSYRRTSHYEQYF,TGTGCCAGCAGTTACCGACGGACGTCGCACTACGAGCAGTACTTC
TRBD1,NA,TRBJ1-2,TRBV25-1,CASSLLDREGGYTF,TGTGCCAGCAGTCTCCTTGACAGGGAGGGTGGCTACACCTTC
NA,few,TRBJ2-5,TRBV29-1,CSARQSKETQYF,TGCAGCGCCCGACAGAGTAAAGAGACCCAGTACTTC
NA,many,TRBJ2-3,TRBV29-1,CSVEDERDNLRTDTQYF,TGCAGCGTTGAAGATGAAAGGGACAACCTACGCACAGATACGCAGTATTTT
NA,many,TRBJ1-1,TRBV28,CASSWETTEAFF,TGTGCCAGCAGCTGGGAGACCACTGAAGCTTTCTTT
TRBD2,few,TRBJ2-1,TRBV7-9,CASLLPQREGKDLWNEQFF,TGTGCCAGCCTACTACCGCAGCGGGAGGGAAAAGACCTATGGAATGAGCAGTTCTTC
NA,many,TRBJ1-4,TRBV5-1,CASSLKGSVTNEKLFF,TGCGCCAGCAGCTTAAAGGGGAGTGTAACTAATGAAAAACTGTTTTTT
TRBD1,few,TRBJ2-7,TRBV14,CASRFRDSTYEQYF,TGTGCCAGCAGATTCCGGGACAGTACCTACGAGCAGTACTTC
TRBD2,few,TRBJ2-7,TRBV3-1,CASSQGAGVRKYEQYF,TGTGCCAGCAGCCAAGGAGCGGGAGTTCGTAAGTACGAGCAGTACTTC
NA,NA,TRBJ2-1,TRBV11-1,CASSSYRTRSYNEQFF,TGTGCCAGCAGCTCCTATCGCACACGGAGTTACAATGAGCAGTTCTTC
NA,many,TRBJ1-5,TRBV5-6,CASSFQGRNQPQHF,TGTGCCAGCAGTTTTCAGGGCCGCAATCAGCCCCAGCATTTT
NA,NA,TRBJ2-2,TRBV5-1,CASSPWTGNTGELFF,TGCGCCAGCAGCCCTTGGACTGGTAACACCGGGGAGCTGTTTTTT